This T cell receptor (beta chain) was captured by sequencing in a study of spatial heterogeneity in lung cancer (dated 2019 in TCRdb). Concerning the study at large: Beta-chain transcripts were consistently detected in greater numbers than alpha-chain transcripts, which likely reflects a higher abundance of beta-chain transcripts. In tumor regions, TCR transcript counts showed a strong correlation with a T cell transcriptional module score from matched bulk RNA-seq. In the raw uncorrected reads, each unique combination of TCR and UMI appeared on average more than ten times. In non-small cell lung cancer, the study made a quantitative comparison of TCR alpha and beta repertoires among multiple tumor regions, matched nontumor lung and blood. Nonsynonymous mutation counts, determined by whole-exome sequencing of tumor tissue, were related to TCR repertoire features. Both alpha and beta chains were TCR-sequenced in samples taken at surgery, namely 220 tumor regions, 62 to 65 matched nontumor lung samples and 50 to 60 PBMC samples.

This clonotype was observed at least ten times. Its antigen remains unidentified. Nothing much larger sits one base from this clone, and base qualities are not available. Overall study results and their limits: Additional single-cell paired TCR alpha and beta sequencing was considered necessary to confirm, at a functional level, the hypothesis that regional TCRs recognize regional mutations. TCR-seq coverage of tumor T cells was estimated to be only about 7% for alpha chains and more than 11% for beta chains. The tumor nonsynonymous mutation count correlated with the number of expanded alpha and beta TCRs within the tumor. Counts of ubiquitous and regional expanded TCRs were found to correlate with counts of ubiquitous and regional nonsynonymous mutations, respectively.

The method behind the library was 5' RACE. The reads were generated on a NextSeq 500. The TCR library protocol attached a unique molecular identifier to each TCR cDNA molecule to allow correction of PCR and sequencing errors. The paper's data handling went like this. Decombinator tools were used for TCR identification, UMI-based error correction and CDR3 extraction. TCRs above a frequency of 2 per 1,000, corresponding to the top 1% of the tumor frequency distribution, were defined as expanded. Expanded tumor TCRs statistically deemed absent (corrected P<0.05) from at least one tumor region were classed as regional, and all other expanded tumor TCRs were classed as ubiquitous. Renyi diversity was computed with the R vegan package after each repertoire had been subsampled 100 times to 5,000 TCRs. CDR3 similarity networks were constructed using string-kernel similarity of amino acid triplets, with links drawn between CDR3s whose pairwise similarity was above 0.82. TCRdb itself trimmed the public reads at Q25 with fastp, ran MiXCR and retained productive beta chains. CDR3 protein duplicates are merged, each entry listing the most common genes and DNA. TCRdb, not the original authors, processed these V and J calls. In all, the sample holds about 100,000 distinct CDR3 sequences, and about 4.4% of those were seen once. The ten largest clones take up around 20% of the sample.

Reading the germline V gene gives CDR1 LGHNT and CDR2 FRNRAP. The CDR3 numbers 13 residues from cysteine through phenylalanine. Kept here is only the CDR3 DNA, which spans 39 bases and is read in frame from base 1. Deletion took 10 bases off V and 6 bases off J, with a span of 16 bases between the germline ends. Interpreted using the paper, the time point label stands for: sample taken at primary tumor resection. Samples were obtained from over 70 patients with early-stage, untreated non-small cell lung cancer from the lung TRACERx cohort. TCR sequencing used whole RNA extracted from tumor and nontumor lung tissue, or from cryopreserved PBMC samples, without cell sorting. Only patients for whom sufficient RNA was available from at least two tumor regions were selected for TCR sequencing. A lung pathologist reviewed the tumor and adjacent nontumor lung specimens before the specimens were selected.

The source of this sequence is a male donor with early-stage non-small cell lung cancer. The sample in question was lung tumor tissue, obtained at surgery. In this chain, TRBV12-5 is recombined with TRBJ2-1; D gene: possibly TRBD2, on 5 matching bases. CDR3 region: CATSARGANEQFF. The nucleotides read TGTGCTACCAGTGCCCGGGGTGCCAATGAGCAGTTCTTC. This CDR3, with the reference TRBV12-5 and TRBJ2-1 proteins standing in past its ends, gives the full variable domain DARVTQTPRHKVTEMGQEVTMRCQPILGHNTVFWYRQTMMQGLELLAYFRNRAPLDDSGMPKDRFSAEMPDATLATLKIQPSEPRDSAVYFCATSARGANEQFFGPGTRLTVL.